This is a list of T cell receptor beta chains from one sample in a study of OX40 agonist ivuxolimab in advanced cancers. TCRdb's copy holds only in-frame clones and misses some; the assay was immunoSEQ multiplex PCR. This sample has tens of thousands of clones, with about 85% found just once. Sequences were derived from CD4+ or CD8+ T cells sorted from blood, sampled in a trial of the OX40 agonist ivuxolimab. The receptors were sampled from an adult with an advanced solid tumor such as melanoma, head and neck, liver or kidney cancer. CDR3s leave out the opening cysteine and the closing phenylalanine or tryptophan. Fields, in order: V gene, J gene, CDR3 protein.

V: TRBV30
J: TRBJ2-5
CDR3: AWSLADRDQETQY

V: TRBV7-9
J: TRBJ1-4
CDR3: ASSEKGLSTNEKLF

V: TRBV5-5
J: TRBJ1-4
CDR3: ASNRQGGGNEKLF

V: TRBV18
J: TRBJ2-2
CDR3: ASSPRDRGYETGELF

V: TRBV10-3
J: TRBJ2-1
CDR3: AISEEGGAWNEQF

V: TRBV14
J: TRBJ2-7
CDR3: ASSQDLYRSSSYEQY

V: TRBV11-1
J: TRBJ1-1
CDR3: ASSLMTRGSSNTEAF

V: TRBV19
J: TRBJ1-1
CDR3: ASSIDGTPNEAF

V: TRBV7-2
J: TRBJ2-5
CDR3: ASSVGGAQETQY

V: TRBV7-3
J: TRBJ1-1
CDR3: ASILNPASTEAF